This T cell receptor (beta chain) stems from a study of glioma-infiltrating T cells after dendritic cell vaccination (dated by TCRdb to about 2016). About the full investigation: The cohort comprised around 15 glioblastoma patients from Phase I and II dendritic cell vaccination trials, 9 newly diagnosed and 6 with recurrent disease. Autologous tumor lysate-pulsed dendritic cell vaccination was administered to the patients between about 2003 and 2012. The vaccine was prepared from monocyte-derived dendritic cells that were cultured for around 7 days with IL-4 and GM-CSF and then pulsed overnight with autologous tumor lysate. Patients received three intradermal dendritic cell vaccine injections at biweekly intervals in the arm below the axilla. Deep sequencing of TCR beta CDR3 regions was used to quantify tumor-infiltrating lymphocyte content and compare tumor and blood repertoires in dendritic cell-vaccinated glioblastoma patients. Survival after dendritic cell vaccination was correlated with TCR sequencing metrics, including TIL content and tumor-blood repertoire overlap. Study-wide conclusions, independent of this receptor: The three-group TCR overlap response model was characterized as speculative, and prospective validation of the model was stated to be required. The cohort was small and heterogeneous, and full blood and tumor sets were available for few patients, with initial-recurrent tumor pairs available for even fewer patients. After dendritic cell vaccination, a higher estimated pretreatment TIL content predicted longer time to progression and longer overall survival. TCR clonality showed no direct relationship with survival, which suggests that a diverse polyclonal response may matter.

Details on this clone: The antigen it binds to is not known. No qualities accompany the bases; no much larger clone lies one base away.

There are 13 amino acids in the CDR3, from cysteine to phenylalanine inclusive. Only CDR3 DNA remains: 39 bases, in frame from the first base. The junction carries 7 bases between V and J, which are trimmed by 0 bases and 3 bases respectively. From a lookup of the germline V gene, CDR1 and CDR2 are SGHRS and YFSETQ. Sample time point, as interpreted from the label and publication: after dendritic cell vaccination, including at tumor progression/relapse. Patients were selected on the basis of adequate residual fresh-frozen tumor tissue and more than two years of available survival data. Molecular status otherwise varied across the glioblastoma patients, but none of them carried an isocitrate dehydrogenase mutation. PBMC were collected before vaccination, two weeks after the third vaccination, and at tumor progression if progression occurred. Genomic DNA was extracted with the Qiagen DNeasy Blood extraction Kit.

The immunoSEQ assay amplified TCRB CDR3 regions from roughly 2 micrograms of genomic DNA, or from all available DNA when less than that amount was available. The multiplex PCR employed 60 forward primers targeting TCR V beta segments and 13 reverse primers targeting J beta segments. To estimate the number of reads per starting template, synthetic control templates were added to each sample at limiting dilution. The Illumina HiSeq System generated 87 bp sequencing reads. In the authors' own workflow: PCR and sequencing errors were removed by merging closely related sequences with a nearest neighbor algorithm. TCR overlap was defined as the percentage of unique tumor TCR beta sequences that were also found in the peripheral blood of the same patient. This immuneACCESS table, as held by TCRdb, lists in-frame sequences with V and J called but not all clones. Of the missing ones, under half trace to an unresolved V gene in checked studies; the others have no known cause. The V and J calls and clone size are taken from that table; D and trimming were inferred from the DNA. This sample is represented by just under 100,000 clones; approximately 80% of them were singletons. The top ten constitute about 5.7% of the sample.

Sample: blood, taken after dendritic cell vaccination. The sequence links TRBV5-1 to TRBJ2-7; a tentative D match to TRBD1 spans 6 bases. The TCR was taken from a human donor with glioblastoma. The CDR3 amino acid sequence is: CASSLEQGYEQYF. The DNA reads as follows: TGCGCCAGCAGCTTGGAACAGGGCTACGAGCAGTACTTC.